Listed below are T cell receptor beta chains from one sample, sequenced in a study of spatial heterogeneity in lung cancer. MiXCR, run by TCRdb on the 5' RACE reads, gives a single entry per CDR3 protein. There are 2,500 to 3,000 distinct CDR3 sequences in the sample; approximately 17% occur only once, and 23% lies in the top ten. Sequenced material: normal lung tissue next to the tumor, taken at surgery. The receptor source for this set is a female donor with early-stage non-small cell lung cancer. Both conserved end residues are part of each CDR3. A D gene is named only where the DNA matches it firmly. Not all rows give a size; the values are once, few, many and, for expanded clones, a class.

size	J	D	V	CDR3	DNA
medium-sized	TRBJ1-1	TRBD1	TRBV18	CASSPPGQGGRAEAFF	TGTGCCAGCTCACCACCGGGACAGGGGGGTAGAGCTGAAGCTTTCTTT
NA	TRBJ2-7	NA	TRBV2	CASTRQGHSYEQYF	TGTGCCAGCACGCGGCAGGGGCACTCCTACGAGCAGTACTTC
medium-sized	TRBJ2-1	TRBD2	TRBV12-3/TRBV12-4	CASSFRLAGVGEQFF	TGTGCCAGCAGTTTCCGCCTAGCGGGAGTTGGTGAGCAGTTCTTC
medium-sized	TRBJ2-1	NA	TRBV18	CASSPSSPLNEQFF	TGTGCCAGCTCACCTTCGAGCCCCCTCAATGAGCAGTTCTTC
few	TRBJ2-7	TRBD1	TRBV2	CATSQGEGQGPYEQYF	TGTGCCACCAGTCAGGGTGAGGGACAGGGCCCCTACGAGCAGTACTTC
many	TRBJ2-6	TRBD1	TRBV27	CASSKEQGASGANVLTF	TGTGCCAGCTCGAAAGAACAGGGGGCCTCTGGGGCCAACGTCCTGACTTTC
medium-sized	TRBJ2-1	NA	TRBV28	CASSPEGPPNQFF	TGTGCCAGCAGTCCCGAAGGCCCCCCGAACCAGTTCTTC
NA	TRBJ2-1	NA	TRBV5-1	CASSLWGASSYNEQFF	TGCGCCAGCAGCCTGTGGGGAGCGAGCTCCTACAATGAGCAGTTCTTC
NA	TRBJ2-7	TRBD2	TRBV28	CASSGTSGRQYF	TGTGCCAGCAGTGGGACTAGCGGTAGGCAGTACTTC
NA	TRBJ2-7	TRBD2	TRBV14	CASSQEVAGVGEQYF	TGTGCCAGCAGCCAAGAAGTAGCGGGAGTGGGGGAGCAGTACTTC
medium-sized	TRBJ2-2	TRBD2	TRBV30	CACQGGRALGTGELFF	TGTGCCTGCCAGGGCGGGAGGGCCCTCGGGACCGGGGAGCTGTTTTTT
medium-sized	TRBJ2-6	TRBD1	TRBV7-9	CASSLEPGQSASGANVLTF	TGTGCCAGCAGCTTAGAACCGGGACAGTCAGCCTCTGGGGCCAACGTCCTGACTTTC
medium-sized	TRBJ2-5	NA	TRBV5-5	CASSSHYDYRETQYF	TGTGCCAGCAGTTCTCATTATGACTACCGGGAGACCCAGTACTTC
medium-sized	TRBJ1-6	TRBD1	TRBV12-3/TRBV12-4	CASSSPGQGILHF	TGTGCCAGCAGTTCCCCCGGACAGGGGATTCTCCACTTT
medium-sized	TRBJ2-1	NA	TRBV5-6	CASSRAPPPDNEQFF	TGTGCCAGCAGCCGGGCGCCTCCCCCGGACAATGAGCAGTTCTTC
NA	TRBJ2-7	NA	TRBV27	CASSGNRGGGEQYF	TGTGCCAGCAGTGGGAACAGGGGAGGAGGCGAGCAGTACTTC
medium-sized	TRBJ1-5	TRBD1	TRBV6-6	CASSPGTANQPQHF	TGTGCCAGCAGCCCAGGGACAGCCAATCAGCCCCAGCATTTT